These 24 T cell receptor beta chains came from one sample sequenced in a study of T cell changes during pregnancy in multiple sclerosis. Profiled with immunoSEQ multiplex PCR; TCRdb holds only in-frame clones, not every one. Here the sample spans under 95,000 clones, just over 90% being singletons. The source was CD4+ T cells from peripheral blood mononuclear cells, collected before pregnancy. These receptors all stem from a female donor with multiple sclerosis, enrolled in a pregnancy study.

The chain couples TRBV30 to TRBJ1-1, with TRBD1 matching 7 bases. After removal of 3 bases from V and 5 bases from J, the junction contained 9 bases not matched to a gene. This CDR3 region has 14 residues. Looked up from germline, CDR1 is GTSNPN and CDR2 is SVGIG (reference sequence). The CDR3 sequence is CAWREQGRRTEAFF. The CDR3 DNA reads as TGTGCCTGGAGGGAACAGGGGAGGAGGACTGAAGCTTTCTTT.

The chain is built from TRBV5-6 and TRBJ1-2; D gene uncertain. V lost 0 bases to trimming and J lost 3 bases, with 18 bases between them. The CDR3 has 17 amino acids. Germline CDR1 SGHDT, CDR2 YYEEEE. The DNA for the CDR3 is TGTGCCAGCAGCTTGGGAGGGATATGGGATCCCTACTATGGCTACACCTTC. This gives the protein CASSLGGIWDPYYGYTF.

This clone was recorded only once. V gene TRBV11-2 combines with J gene TRBJ1-1; D gene unclear. In germline, CDR1 is SGHAT, CDR2 FQNNGV. V was pared by 3 bases and J by 1 base, with 12 bases between. The CDR3 contains 15 residues. The CDR3 nucleotides are TGTGCCAGCAGCTTGGTGGGCCGAACGAACACTGAAGCTTTCTTT. Translating gives CASSLVGRTNTEAFF.

The chain recombines TRBV6-5 with TRBJ2-3; 9 bases align to TRBD2. The CDR3 sequence is 16 residues long. Germline loops: CDR1 MNHEY, CDR2 SVGAGI. Trimming took 2 bases from V and 1 from J; bases not matched to a gene: 4. The CDR3, as DNA: TGTGCCAGCAGTTACGGCGGGAGGGCCGGCACAGATACGCAGTATTTT. Translated: CASSYGGRAGTDTQYF.

This clone has only a few counts. The V call is TRBV6-6, the J call TRBJ1-5; D remains unclear. This CDR3 comprises 16 residues. Germline V gene sequence: CDR1 MNHNY, CDR2 SVGAGI (reference sequence). V gave up 2 bases and J gave up 1 base, with 12 bases separating them. CDR3: CASSYEAVASNQPQHF. As DNA, the CDR3 is TGTGCCAGCAGTTACGAGGCAGTTGCGAGCAATCAGCCCCAGCATTTT.

V is TRBV27 and J is TRBJ2-7, with 13 positions matching TRBD2. This CDR3 region has 17 residues. V was clipped by 0 bases and J by 2 bases; unmatched bases: 4. From germline, CDR1 is MNHEY and CDR2 SMNVEV (reference sequence). CDR3 in amino acids: CASSLSGLAGVPYEQYF. DNA of the CDR3: TGTGCCAGCAGTTTATCAGGACTAGCGGGAGTCCCCTACGAGCAGTACTTC.

CDR3 sequence: CASSLDRLLEEAFF. The CDR3 DNA follows: TGCGCCAGCAGCTTGGATCGACTTCTTGAGGAAGCTTTCTTT. V is TRBV5-1 and J is TRBJ1-1; D not resolved. Germline values: CDR1 SGHRS, CDR2 YFSETQ. This CDR3 is built from 14 residues. Trimming removed 0 bases at V and 8 bases at J, with 14 bases between.

This chain joins TRBV18 and TRBJ1-4, with TRBD1 matching over 8 bases. Germline CDR1 KGHSH, CDR2 LQKENI. V lost 6 bases, J lost 5 bases, and 5 bases stayed unmatched. CDR3 size: 14 residues. CDR3 region: CASSQGARNEKLFF. CDR3 coding DNA: TGTGCCAGCTCTCAGGGGGCGCGGAATGAAAAACTGTTTTTT.

This chain uses TRBV14 with TRBJ2-1, with D tentatively TRBD1 (5 bases). CDR3 length: 15 amino acids. V lost 4 bases, J lost 0 bases, and 10 bases lay in between. From germline, CDR1 is SGHDN and CDR2 FVKESK. CDR3 DNA: TGTGCCAGCAGCCGGATTGACAGCTCCTACAATGAGCAGTTCTTC. Residues: CASSRIDSSYNEQFF.

This chain joins TRBV5-1 and TRBJ1-1; maybe TRBD1 (5 bases). Trimming shortened V by 2 bases and J by 1 base, and 12 bases separated the two germline ends. CDR3 length: 15 amino acids. Germline loops: CDR1 SGHRS, CDR2 YFSETQ. CDR3 DNA: TGCGCCAGCAGCTTACGTTGGGGGGAGAACACTGAAGCTTTCTTT. Protein sequence: CASSLRWGENTEAFF.

This rearrangement joins TRBV30 to TRBJ2-1, with TRBD2 matching 8 bases. After removal of 0 bases from V and 7 bases from J, the junction contained 8 bases not matched to a gene. This CDR3 has 15 amino acids. Germline CDR1 GTSNPN, CDR2 SVGIG (reference sequence). The CDR3 DNA reads TGTGCCTGGAGTGTACCGGCAGCGGGGGAGAATGAGCAGTTCTTC. Translating gives CAWSVPAAGENEQFF.

In this sample, this clone turned up once. This chain joins TRBV19 and TRBJ1-1; 10 bases are a match to TRBD1. The germline V gene encodes CDR1 LNHDA and CDR2 SQIVND (reference sequence). The CDR3 has 14 amino acids. V lost 5 bases and J lost 6; bases outside the gene matches: 6. CDR3 in amino acids: CASSAGQGIAEAFF. CDR3 in DNA: TGTGCCAGTAGTGCGGGACAGGGGATTGCTGAAGCTTTCTTT.

This chain joins TRBV5-6 and TRBJ2-7; 8 nucleotides align to TRBD1. The CDR3 is 12 amino acids. CDR1 is SGHDT and CDR2 is YYEEEE in the germline V gene. V trimming: 7 bases; J trimming: 4 bases; junction bases outside the gene matches: 4. The CDR3 sequence is CASGRGPYEQYF. CDR3 bases: TGTGCCAGCGGCAGGGGGCCATACGAGCAGTACTTC.

J is TRBJ1-2 and V is TRBV11-2; 10 bases align to TRBD1. The germline V gene has CDR1 SGHAT and CDR2 FQNNGV. J lost 6 bases, V lost 8 bases, and 12 bases had no gene match. The CDR3 contains 15 residues. CDR3 amino acids: CASGTYRQGANGYTF. CDR3 coding DNA: TGTGCCAGCGGAACTTACCGACAGGGGGCAAATGGCTACACCTTC.

V and J are TRBV6-1 and TRBJ1-2; D is undetermined. Deletions cut 0 bases from V and 6 bases from J, with 14 bases between. Germline V gene sequence: CDR1 MNHNS, CDR2 SASEGT. The CDR3 runs to 15 residues. CDR3 bases: TGTGCCAGCAGTGAAGCAGCGGGGAGAAGAGATGGCTACACCTTC. Translating gives CASSEAAGRRDGYTF.

V and J are TRBV6-6 and TRBJ2-3; 11 bases agree with TRBD2. CDR3 length equals 16 residues. V was clipped by 4 bases and J by 9 bases; unmatched bases: 12. CDR1 MNHNY and CDR2 SVGAGI come from the germline V gene (reference sequence). The CDR3 DNA reads as TGTGCCAGCAGTTGGGTGACTAGCGGGGTTTCAGGGACGCAGTATTTT. This codes for CASSWVTSGVSGTQYF.

The chain is built from TRBV5-8 and TRBJ2-1; tentative D call: TRBD1 (5 bases). The germline CDR1 and CDR2 sequences are SGHTS and YDEGEE. The CDR3 covers 16 residues. V dropped 4 bases and J dropped 3 bases, with 17 bases sitting between them. The CDR3 protein is CASSRPGRALYNEQFF. The CDR3 DNA sequence: TGTGCCAGCAGCCGCCCCGGCAGGGCGCTCTACAATGAGCAGTTCTTC.

The chain is built from TRBV28 and TRBJ2-7; the match to TRBD2 covers 7 bases. V shed 4 bases, J shed 4 bases, and the junction held 10 bases outside the gene matches. This CDR3 is 15 amino acids long. Germline lookup yields CDR1 MDHEN and CDR2 SYDVKM. The CDR3 bases are TGTGCCAGCAGTTCGGCTAGCGGACTATTATACGAGCAGTACTTC. Its protein product is CASSSASGLLYEQYF.

The chain links TRBV28 to TRBJ2-1; TRBD2 aligns across 12 bases. The V gene end was trimmed by 6 bases and the J gene end by 5 bases; junction bases not matched to a gene: 5. The CDR3 is made up of 15 amino acids. CDR1 is MDHEN, CDR2 SYDVKM, per germline. CDR3 loop: CASRRLAGANNEQFF. CDR3 coding DNA: TGTGCCAGCAGAAGACTAGCGGGGGCGAACAATGAGCAGTTCTTC. Filled out from reference TRBV28 and TRBJ2-1, the complete variable domain reads DVKVTQSSRYLVKRTGEKVFLECVQDMDHENMFWYRQDPGLGLRLIYFSYDVKMKEKGDIPEGYSVSREKKERFSLILESASTNQTSMYLCASRRLAGANNEQFFGPGTRLTVL.

The chain employs TRBV19 and TRBJ2-5; D is possibly TRBD1 (7 bases). The CDR3 runs 14 residues. Trimming took off 6 bases at V and 5 bases at J, with 16 bases between the two ends. The V gene's germline CDR1 is LNHDA and CDR2 SQIVND (reference sequence). This CDR3 reads CASRDGAGGETQYF. CDR3 nucleotides: TGTGCCAGTAGGGACGGAGCAGGGGGGGAGACCCAGTACTTC.

The rearrangement uses TRBV6-5 and TRBJ2-5; maybe TRBD2 (5 bases). This CDR3 comprises 11 residues. Germline V gives CDR1 MNHEY, CDR2 SVGAGI. V was clipped by 5 bases and J by 10 bases, with 11 bases between them. The CDR3 DNA reads TGTGCCAGCAGTGGAGCGGCGGGCCAGTACTTC. Translation: CASSGAAGQYF.

V usage is TRBV11-1 and J usage is TRBJ1-2, with a possible D match to TRBD1 (6 bases). Trimming shortened V by 4 bases and J by 4 bases, and 10 bases separated the two germline ends. Germline values: CDR1 SGHAT, CDR2 FQDESV (reference sequence). The length of the CDR3 is 13 residues. The CDR3 reads CASSSDRIYGYTF. The CDR3 DNA follows: TGTGCCAGCAGCTCCGACAGGATCTATGGCTACACCTTC.

The V call is TRBV4-2, the J call TRBJ2-7, with TRBD1 matching 12 bases. Germline CDR1 and CDR2: LGHNA and YNFKEQ. There are 17 residues in the CDR3. Trimming took 1 base from V and 7 from J; bases not matched to a gene: 11. This CDR3 is CASSQAVRGQGAREQYF. CDR3 nucleotide sequence: TGTGCCAGCAGCCAAGCGGTGAGGGGACAGGGGGCACGGGAGCAGTACTTC.

This clone came up once. The CDR3 region is CASSVGLAGPTTSYEQYF. In DNA form, the CDR3 reads TGTGCCAGCAGCGTAGGGCTAGCGGGACCTACTACCTCCTACGAGCAGTACTTC. The genes are TRBV9 and TRBJ2-7; 9 positions match TRBD2. This CDR3 has 18 amino acids. The V gene's germline CDR1 is SGDLS and CDR2 YYNGEE. Trimming cost V 0 bases and J 0 bases; bases outside gene matches: 10.